The 26 T cell receptor beta chains in this list originate from one sample, sequenced in a study of shared clonotypes between healthy human individuals. Libraries were prepared by immunoSEQ multiplex PCR; TCRdb keeps only in-frame clonotypes and omits some of them. The sample records approximately 350,000 clones, around 72% being singletons. The sequencing sample was made of memory CD4+ T cells sorted from blood. Subset reported: CD45RA-negative fraction. The source is a young man in good health.

This clone was found a few times. The rearrangement joins TRBV6-5 to TRBJ2-1; 9 bases match TRBD2. This CDR3 region has 14 residues. Germline assignment: CDR1 MNHEY and CDR2 SVGAGI. Trimming took 0 bases from V and 14 from J; bases not matched to a gene: 8. This chain's CDR3 is CASSYSPLAGEKFF. The CDR3 DNA is TGTGCCAGCAGTTACTCGCCCTTAGCGGGAGAGAAGTTCTTC.

This chain connects TRBV10-2 to TRBJ1-4; D ambiguous. Trimming removed 2 bases at V and 4 bases at J, with 11 bases between. Per germline, CDR1 WSHSY and CDR2 SAAADI. The CDR3 runs 15 residues. CDR3 residues: CASSELIRGNEKLFF. DNA of the CDR3: TGCGCCAGCAGTGAGCTAATCCGTGGTAATGAAAAACTGTTTTTT.

This sequence joins TRBV6-1 and TRBJ2-7; D is perhaps TRBD1 (6 bases). This CDR3 spans 12 amino acids. V shed 7 bases and J shed 2 bases, with 9 bases lying between them. Germline V gene sequence: CDR1 MNHNS, CDR2 SASEGT. The CDR3 nucleotides are TGTGCCAGCAAGGACAGACCCTACGAGCAGTACTTC. It codes for CASKDRPYEQYF.

The V and J genes are TRBV5-1 and TRBJ1-5; D gene unclear. With 4 bases removed from V and 4 bases from J, the gap between germline ends came to 9 bases. The CDR3 runs 13 residues. Germline V gene lookup returns CDR1 SGHRS and CDR2 YFSETQ. CDR3 nucleotide sequence: TGCGCCAGCAGCACGGACGGGAATCAGCCCCAGCATTTT. Translating gives CASSTDGNQPQHF.

This chain connects TRBV5-8 to TRBJ2-5; a possible D gene is TRBD1 (5 bases). Trimming removed 4 bases at V and 5 bases at J, with 15 bases between. Germline CDR1 reads SGHTS; CDR2 reads YDEGEE. This CDR3 region has 14 residues. The CDR3 DNA reads as TGTGCCAGCAGCGTCGTACAGGTTGGGGAGACCCAGTACTTC. Translation: CASSVVQVGETQYF.

Concerning this clone: One end of the junction varies from germline; a read error may be responsible. This chain links TRBV7-9 with TRBJ2-2; D tentatively fits TRBD1 or TRBD2 (5 bases each). Germline lookup yields CDR1 SEHNR and CDR2 FQNEAQ (reference sequence). This CDR3 has 16 residues. DNA of the CDR3: TGTGCCAGCAGCTTAGTTCCGGGACCGAATACCGGGGAGCTGTTTTTT. Its translation is CASSLVPGPNTGELFF.

There are many counts of this clone. Other DNA sequences in this specimen translate into the identical CDR3. The CDR3 region has the DNA TGCGCCAGCAGCCCCGGACTAGCGGGAAACCTCCATGAGACCCAGTACTTC. It yields the protein CASSPGLAGNLHETQYF. The chain carries TRBV5-1 and TRBJ2-5, with TRBD2 matching over 12 bases. The CDR3 is 17 residues long. Looked up from germline, CDR1 is SGHRS and CDR2 is YFSETQ. V lost 4 bases to trimming and J lost 5 bases; unmatched junction nucleotides: 12.

This clone occurred once. The chain employs TRBV7-6 and TRBJ2-1; D tentatively fits TRBD1 or TRBD2 (5 bases each). CDR3 size: 13 residues. Trimming took 6 bases from V and 0 from J, leaving 6 bases between them. The germline CDR1 and CDR2 sequences are SGHVS and FNYEAQ. The chain's CDR3 is CASRGDSYNEQFF. In nucleotides, the CDR3 is TGTGCCAGCAGGGGGGACTCCTACAATGAGCAGTTCTTC.

This clone was detected once. The chain carries TRBV19 and TRBJ1-5; the D is unclear. CDR3 length: 13 amino acids. V was shortened by 8 bases and J by 4 bases, with 12 bases between the two germline ends. Germline V gene lookup returns CDR1 LNHDA and CDR2 SQIVND (reference sequence). CDR3 in amino acids: CASRGMGNQPQHF. CDR3 DNA: TGTGCCAGTCGCGGGATGGGAAATCAGCCCCAGCATTTT.

V usage is TRBV9 and J usage is TRBJ2-3, with a tentative D call TRBD1 (7 bases). CDR1 and CDR2 from the germline V gene are SGDLS and YYNGEE. The germline V and J ends were trimmed by 4 bases and 6 bases, with 24 bases remaining between them. The CDR3 extends over 17 amino acids. CDR3 sequence (DNA): TGTGCCAGCAGCCCCCAGGGGGGCAGAACATTAACCGATACGCAGTATTTT. It encodes CASSPQGGRTLTDTQYF.

V is TRBV28 and J is TRBJ2-3; 8 positions match TRBD1. The trim removed 5 bases at V and 5 bases at J, leaving 12 bases unmatched. The CDR3 runs 16 residues. Looked up from germline, CDR1 is MDHEN and CDR2 is SYDVKM. The CDR3 bases are TGTGCCAGCAGTCTCGAGGGGGCAGGGGGCAGAGATACGCAGTATTTT. Translated: CASSLEGAGGRDTQYF.

CDR3 residues: CASSLEVGGTGGNQPQHF. In DNA, the CDR3 is TGTGCCAGCAGCTTAGAAGTGGGCGGGACTGGGGGCAATCAGCCCCAGCATTTT. The rearrangement links TRBV7-2 to TRBJ1-5; D may be TRBD1 (5 bases). V lost 1 base and J lost 2, with 18 bases in between. The CDR3 loop spans 18 amino acids. Germline lookup yields CDR1 SGHTA and CDR2 FQGNSA.

Notes on this clone: Other DNA sequences of this sample code for an identical CDR3. V gene TRBV2 combines with J gene TRBJ2-5, with D tentatively TRBD1 or TRBD2 (6 bases each). Per germline, CDR1 SNHLY and CDR2 FYNNEI. The V and J ends lost 3 bases and 5 bases respectively, with 10 bases between them. The CDR3 spans 13 residues. This chain's CDR3 is CASSDRGRETQYF. The CDR3 nucleotides read TGTGCCAGCAGTGATCGGGGGCGGGAGACCCAGTACTTC.

V and J are TRBV7-9 and TRBJ2-2; no definite D call. Germline-derived CDR1 and CDR2 are SEHNR and FQNEAQ (reference sequence). This CDR3 spans 17 amino acids. The ends were cut back, 1 base at V and 6 bases at J, with 18 bases in the middle. CDR3 protein: CASSLEPRSFWSGELFF. The CDR3 DNA sequence: TGTGCCAGCAGCTTAGAGCCTAGAAGTTTTTGGTCCGGGGAGCTGTTTTTT.

The J gene is TRBJ2-7, the V gene TRBV10-3; 7 nucleotides line up with TRBD1. The CDR3 runs 11 residues. Germline V gene data show CDR1 as ENHRY and CDR2 as SYGVKD. The V gene end was trimmed by 9 bases and the J gene end by 9 bases; junction bases not matched to a gene: 8. The CDR3 sequence: CAIGQDLGQYF. The CDR3 DNA reads as TGTGCCATAGGACAGGACCTGGGGCAGTACTTC.

The chain recombines TRBV18 with TRBJ2-1; D perhaps matches TRBD2 (6 bases). CDR3 length: 15 amino acids. V lost 3 bases, J lost 0 bases, and 9 bases lay in between. The germline CDR1 and CDR2 sequences are KGHSH and LQKENI. As DNA, the CDR3 is TGTGCCAGCTCACCGCGGGGAAGCTCCTACAATGAGCAGTTCTTC. As protein: CASSPRGSSYNEQFF.

The gene calls are TRBV5-1 and TRBJ2-3; D not resolved. The CDR3 consists of 14 residues. The germline V gene encodes CDR1 SGHRS and CDR2 YFSETQ. V was clipped by 1 base and J by 2 bases, with 8 bases between them. The CDR3 spells CASSLNPYTDTQYF. The CDR3 DNA follows: TGCGCCAGCAGCTTGAATCCATACACAGATACGCAGTATTTT.

This chain uses TRBV6-4 with TRBJ2-2; D remains unclear. Germline-derived CDR1 and CDR2 are MRHNA and SNTAGT. The V end was cut by 10 bases, the J end by 4 bases, with 13 bases between. The CDR3 runs 13 residues. The CDR3 reads CATRQPGTGELFF. CDR3 DNA: TGTGCCACCCGACAACCAGGCACCGGGGAGCTGTTTTTT.

V gene TRBV5-1 combines with J gene TRBJ2-5; D ambiguous. Deletions cut 0 bases from V and 6 bases from J, with 3 bases between. Germline V gene data show CDR1 as SGHRS and CDR2 as YFSETQ. The CDR3 runs 11 residues. The CDR3: CASSLAQTQYF. The DNA for the CDR3 is TGCGCCAGCAGCTTGGCTCAGACCCAGTACTTC.

The V and J genes are TRBV5-1 and TRBJ2-3, with D perhaps TRBD2 (5 bases). CDR3 size: 17 residues. CDR1 and CDR2 from the germline V gene are SGHRS and YFSETQ. The V and J ends lost 4 bases and 4 bases respectively, with 22 bases between them. The CDR3 bases are TGCGCCAGCAGCCCCCTAGTCCCTCGTGGGAGCGCAGATACGCAGTATTTT. Translating gives CASSPLVPRGSADTQYF.

J is TRBJ2-1 and V is TRBV6-4; maybe TRBD2 (5 bases). CDR3 length: 13 amino acids. CDR1 and CDR2 from the germline V gene are MRHNA and SNTAGT. The V end lost 4 bases, the J end lost 6 bases, and 10 bases lay between the germline ends. The CDR3 nucleotides read TGTGCCAGCAGTGGTCTCCGGGGCAATGAGCAGTTCTTC. Residues: CASSGLRGNEQFF.

The chain has TRBV19 and TRBJ2-1; 7 nucleotides match TRBD1. Unmatched junction bases numbered 5, after V lost 3 bases and J lost 0 bases. CDR1 and CDR2 (germline): LNHDA, SQIVND (reference sequence). This CDR3 has 16 amino acids. This chain's CDR3 is CASSIRGGGSYNEQFF. Written as DNA, the CDR3 is TGTGCCAGTAGTATCCGAGGGGGCGGCTCCTACAATGAGCAGTTCTTC.

The genes are TRBV28 and TRBJ1-4, with TRBD1 identical over 9 bases. V lost 3 bases, J lost 7 bases, and 9 bases stayed unmatched. The CDR3 sequence is 16 residues long. In germline, CDR1 is MDHEN, CDR2 SYDVKM. For the CDR3, the DNA is TGTGCCAGCAGTTTTTTACAGGGGGCTACCCGTGAAAAACTGTTTTTT. Translating it yields CASSFLQGATREKLFF. The full variable domain, rest sourced from reference TRBV28 and TRBJ1-4, is DVKVTQSSRYLVKRTGEKVFLECVQDMDHENMFWYRQDPGLGLRLIYFSYDVKMKEKGDIPEGYSVSREKKERFSLILESASTNQTSMYLCASSFLQGATREKLFFGSGTQLSVL.

The V call is TRBV9, the J call TRBJ2-1; D is uncertain. This CDR3 comprises 12 residues. In germline, CDR1 is SGDLS, CDR2 YYNGEE. V lost 5 bases, J lost 10 bases, and 13 bases lay in between. The DNA of the CDR3 is TGTGCCAGCAGAGGTAACCTCCCCGAGCAGTTCTTC. Translated, it gives CASRGNLPEQFF.

This clone was observed a single time. CDR3 sequence: CASSLSASEDTQYF. The CDR3 region has the DNA TGTGCCAGCAGTTTGTCTGCTAGCGAAGATACGCAGTATTTT. V usage is TRBV28 and J usage is TRBJ2-3, with D tentatively TRBD2 (6 bases). Germline assignment: CDR1 MDHEN and CDR2 SYDVKM. Deletions cut 3 bases from V and 5 bases from J, with 12 bases between. CDR3 length equals 14 residues.

The chain has TRBV11-1 and TRBJ2-2; TRBD2 matches at 7 bases. Germline V gene sequence: CDR1 SGHAT, CDR2 FQDESV (reference sequence). CDR3 size: 17 residues. V was clipped by 6 bases and J by 0 bases; unmatched bases: 10. This chain's CDR3 is CASSPNQGLANTGELFF. The CDR3 DNA reads as TGTGCCAGCAGTCCTAATCAAGGACTAGCGAACACCGGGGAGCTGTTTTTT.